The rows below give T cell receptor beta chains drawn from one sample of a study of identifying expanded T cells in peripheral blood. Profiling relied on immunoSEQ multiplex PCR, and the TCRdb table lists in-frame clones only, not all of them. The sample has about 91,000 clones, 88% seen once. Sample: blood. The receptors shown here come from a person between 18 and 70 years old in good health. Both conserved end residues are part of each CDR3. A D gene is named only where the DNA matches it firmly. Expanded clones are given a class, and other clones once, few, many or no size at all.

j_call: TRBJ1-2
v_call: TRBV21-1
d_call: NA
clone_size: NA
cdr3_aa: CASSKQGRFGRLAGYTF
cdr3_nt: TGTGCCAGCAGCAAACAGGGTCGATTCGGGAGATTAGCTGGCTACACCTTC

j_call: TRBJ2-7
v_call: TRBV27
d_call: NA
clone_size: once
cdr3_aa: CASSLSWGPSSYEQYF
cdr3_nt: TGTGCCAGCAGTTTATCATGGGGGCCGAGCTCCTACGAGCAGTACTTC

j_call: TRBJ2-7
v_call: TRBV7-2
d_call: NA
clone_size: NA
cdr3_aa: CASSLINEQYF
cdr3_nt: TGTGCCAGCAGCTTAATCAACGAGCAGTACTTC

j_call: TRBJ1-6
v_call: TRBV10-3
d_call: TRBD1
clone_size: NA
cdr3_aa: CAISETGTANSPLHF
cdr3_nt: TGTGCCATCAGCGAAACCGGGACAGCTAATTCACCCCTCCACTTT

j_call: TRBJ2-7
v_call: TRBV6-1
d_call: NA
clone_size: NA
cdr3_aa: CASSEASSPLHF
cdr3_nt: TGTGCCAGCAGTGAAGCCAGTTCACCCCTCCACTTC

j_call: TRBJ2-3
v_call: TRBV5-1
d_call: NA
clone_size: NA
cdr3_aa: CASSNPRGPGGPESDTQYF
cdr3_nt: TGCGCCAGCAGCAACCCGAGGGGCCCCGGAGGCCCCGAGTCAGATACGCAGTATTTT

j_call: TRBJ2-3
v_call: TRBV7-9
d_call: NA
clone_size: NA
cdr3_aa: CASSSLRGRVDTQYF
cdr3_nt: TGTGCCAGCAGCTCCCTAAGAGGGCGGGTAGATACGCAGTATTTT

j_call: TRBJ2-7
v_call: TRBV5-4
d_call: NA
clone_size: NA
cdr3_aa: CASSFHSYEQYF
cdr3_nt: TGTGCCAGCAGCTTTCATTCCTACGAGCAGTACTTC

j_call: TRBJ2-5
v_call: TRBV5-4
d_call: TRBD2
clone_size: NA
cdr3_aa: CASSSGLAGGTQETQYF
cdr3_nt: TGTGCCAGCAGCTCGGGACTAGCGGGGGGAACACAAGAGACCCAGTACTTC

j_call: TRBJ1-5
v_call: TRBV19
d_call: NA
clone_size: few
cdr3_aa: CASSRTYSNQPQHF
cdr3_nt: TGTGCCAGTAGTCGTACGTATAGCAATCAGCCCCAGCATTTT

j_call: TRBJ1-2
v_call: TRBV6-1
d_call: NA
clone_size: NA
cdr3_aa: CASSDGGAWHGYTF
cdr3_nt: TGTGCCAGCAGTGATGGGGGGGCTTGGCATGGCTACACCTTC

j_call: TRBJ2-1
v_call: TRBV11-3
d_call: NA
clone_size: NA
cdr3_aa: CASSLERDNEQFF
cdr3_nt: TGTGCCAGCAGCTTAGAGAGGGACAATGAGCAGTTCTTC

j_call: TRBJ1-5
v_call: TRBV7-2
d_call: NA
clone_size: NA
cdr3_aa: CASSQDREGGYQPQHF
cdr3_nt: TGTGCCAGCAGCCAAGATCGAGAAGGGGGGTATCAGCCCCAGCATTTT

j_call: TRBJ1-3
v_call: TRBV18
d_call: TRBD1
clone_size: NA
cdr3_aa: CASSPLQGGPISGNTIYF
cdr3_nt: TGTGCCAGCTCACCCCTTCAGGGGGGCCCCATCTCTGGAAACACCATATATTTT

j_call: TRBJ1-3
v_call: TRBV28
d_call: NA
clone_size: NA
cdr3_aa: CASSLHSGNTIYF
cdr3_nt: TGTGCCAGCAGTTTACACTCTGGAAACACCATATATTTT

j_call: TRBJ2-1
v_call: TRBV5-4
d_call: NA
clone_size: NA
cdr3_aa: CASSASTRENSYNEQFF
cdr3_nt: TGTGCCAGCAGCGCCTCGACTAGGGAGAACTCCTACAATGAGCAGTTCTTC

j_call: TRBJ2-1
v_call: TRBV7-2
d_call: NA
clone_size: NA
cdr3_aa: CASSLGTTYNEQFF
cdr3_nt: TGTGCCAGCAGCCTGGGTACGACCTACAATGAGCAGTTCTTC

j_call: TRBJ2-7
v_call: TRBV5-1
d_call: TRBD1
clone_size: NA
cdr3_aa: CASSKDRASDEQYF
cdr3_nt: TGCGCCAGCAGCAAAGACAGGGCATCAGACGAGCAGTACTTC

j_call: TRBJ2-6
v_call: TRBV29-1
d_call: TRBD1
clone_size: once
cdr3_aa: CSVQTGAGANVLTF
cdr3_nt: TGCAGCGTCCAGACAGGGGCTGGGGCCAACGTCCTGACTTTC

j_call: TRBJ1-4
v_call: TRBV30
d_call: NA
clone_size: NA
cdr3_aa: CAWTQYGNPTQTNEKLFF
cdr3_nt: TGTGCCTGGACCCAGTACGGGAACCCCACGCAGACTAATGAAAAACTGTTTTTT

j_call: TRBJ2-2
v_call: TRBV7-8
d_call: TRBD2
clone_size: NA
cdr3_aa: CASSGLAAGGYTGELFF
cdr3_nt: TGTGCCAGCAGCGGACTAGCTGCGGGGGGATACACCGGGGAGCTGTTTTTT

j_call: TRBJ2-3
v_call: TRBV19
d_call: TRBD1
clone_size: NA
cdr3_aa: CASSPPGQGSDTQYF
cdr3_nt: TGTGCCTCCTCACCCCCGGGACAGGGCTCAGATACGCAGTATTTT

j_call: TRBJ1-6
v_call: TRBV10-2
d_call: TRBD1
clone_size: NA
cdr3_aa: CASVGQGNSPLHF
cdr3_nt: TGCGCCAGCGTTGGACAGGGCAATTCACCCCTCCACTTT

j_call: TRBJ1-1
v_call: TRBV27
d_call: NA
clone_size: NA
cdr3_aa: CASCRRGNTEAFF
cdr3_nt: TGTGCCAGCTGCAGAAGGGGGAACACTGAAGCTTTCTTT

j_call: TRBJ2-7
v_call: TRBV6-1
d_call: NA
clone_size: NA
cdr3_aa: CASSEEQGNSYEQYF
cdr3_nt: TGTGCCAGCAGTGAGGAACAGGGCAATTCTTACGAGCAGTACTTC

j_call: TRBJ2-1
v_call: TRBV7-3
d_call: NA
clone_size: NA
cdr3_aa: CASGALEGEQFF
cdr3_nt: TGTGCCAGCGGGGCTTTGGAGGGTGAGCAGTTCTTC

j_call: TRBJ2-7
v_call: TRBV6-4
d_call: NA
clone_size: NA
cdr3_aa: CASSDSRGTWTYYEQYF
cdr3_nt: TGTGCCAGCAGTGACTCCCGGGGGACCTGGACCTACTACGAGCAGTACTTC

j_call: TRBJ1-1
v_call: TRBV11-3
d_call: NA
clone_size: NA
cdr3_aa: CASSSSLGTEAFF
cdr3_nt: TGTGCCAGCAGCTCGTCTCTAGGAACTGAAGCTTTCTTT

j_call: TRBJ2-1
v_call: TRBV27
d_call: TRBD1
clone_size: NA
cdr3_aa: CASRASGTGGGEQFF
cdr3_nt: TGTGCCAGCAGGGCCAGCGGGACAGGGGGCGGTGAGCAGTTCTTC

j_call: TRBJ2-1
v_call: TRBV14
d_call: NA
clone_size: NA
cdr3_aa: CASSLTGGTVAYNEQFF
cdr3_nt: TGTGCCAGCAGCCTCACGGGCGGGACCGTTGCTTACAATGAGCAGTTCTTC

j_call: TRBJ2-7
v_call: TRBV6-1
d_call: TRBD2
clone_size: medium-sized
cdr3_aa: CASSEGTSGGDSYEQYF
cdr3_nt: TGTGCCAGCAGTGAAGGGACTAGCGGGGGGGACTCCTACGAGCAGTACTTC

j_call: TRBJ2-7
v_call: TRBV6-4
d_call: TRBD2
clone_size: NA
cdr3_aa: CASSPAATSGGISYEQYF
cdr3_nt: TGTGCCAGCAGTCCTGCCGCTACTAGCGGGGGGATCTCCTACGAGCAGTACTTC

j_call: TRBJ1-2
v_call: TRBV19
d_call: NA
clone_size: NA
cdr3_aa: CASSAAFYGYTF
cdr3_nt: TGTGCCAGTAGTGCGGCCTTCTATGGCTACACCTTC

j_call: TRBJ1-3
v_call: TRBV10-3
d_call: NA
clone_size: few
cdr3_aa: CAISDSGNTIYF
cdr3_nt: TGTGCCATCAGTGATAGTGGAAACACCATATATTTT

j_call: TRBJ2-3
v_call: TRBV4-3
d_call: NA
clone_size: NA
cdr3_aa: CASSQNPGSVTDTQYF
cdr3_nt: TGCGCCAGCAGCCAAAATCCAGGTAGCGTGACAGATACGCAGTATTTT

j_call: TRBJ2-1
v_call: TRBV7-9
d_call: NA
clone_size: NA
cdr3_aa: CASSPIMGKSLFYEQFF
cdr3_nt: TGTGCCAGCAGCCCCATAATGGGGAAGTCGCTTTTCTATGAGCAGTTCTTC

j_call: TRBJ2-7
v_call: TRBV27
d_call: TRBD1
clone_size: NA
cdr3_aa: CASSLATGVVHEQYF
cdr3_nt: TGTGCCAGCAGTTTGGCGACAGGGGTTGTCCACGAGCAGTACTTC

j_call: TRBJ2-4
v_call: TRBV5-4
d_call: NA
clone_size: NA
cdr3_aa: CASSLEMGDIQYF
cdr3_nt: TGTGCCAGCAGCTTGGAAATGGGAGACATTCAGTACTTC

j_call: TRBJ2-2
v_call: TRBV9
d_call: TRBD2
clone_size: NA
cdr3_aa: CASSVGLAGRTNGELFF
cdr3_nt: TGTGCCAGCAGCGTAGGATTAGCGGGACGTACAAACGGGGAGCTGTTTTTT

j_call: TRBJ2-7
v_call: TRBV6-4
d_call: TRBD2
clone_size: NA
cdr3_aa: CASSDRGDEQYF
cdr3_nt: TGTGCCAGCAGTGACCGGGGGGATGAGCAGTACTTC

j_call: TRBJ1-4
v_call: TRBV19
d_call: NA
clone_size: NA
cdr3_aa: CASRTLGGEKLFF
cdr3_nt: TGTGCCAGCCGCACTTTAGGTGGTGAAAAACTGTTTTTT

j_call: TRBJ2-3
v_call: TRBV28
d_call: TRBD1
clone_size: NA
cdr3_aa: CASSRDLTGGDTQYF
cdr3_nt: TGTGCCAGCAGCCGGGACCTTACAGGGGGGGATACGCAGTATTTT

j_call: TRBJ2-7
v_call: TRBV9
d_call: NA
clone_size: NA
cdr3_aa: CASSAGTLYEQYF
cdr3_nt: TGTGCCAGCAGCGCCGGGACACTCTACGAGCAGTACTTC

j_call: TRBJ2-2
v_call: TRBV7-9
d_call: NA
clone_size: NA
cdr3_aa: CASSLPRQGGGELFF
cdr3_nt: TGTGCCAGCAGCTTACCTCGACAGGGAGGAGGGGAGCTGTTTTTT

j_call: TRBJ2-1
v_call: TRBV7-8
d_call: TRBD1
clone_size: NA
cdr3_aa: CASSPGTGPLNEQFF
cdr3_nt: TGTGCCAGCAGCCCTGGGACAGGGCCCCTCAATGAGCAGTTCTTC

j_call: TRBJ2-1
v_call: TRBV7-3
d_call: NA
clone_size: once
cdr3_aa: CASSPGGSYNEQFF
cdr3_nt: TGTGCCAGCAGTCCAGGGGGGTCCTACAATGAGCAGTTCTTC

j_call: TRBJ1-2
v_call: TRBV11-3
d_call: NA
clone_size: once
cdr3_aa: CASSLGSGHGYTF
cdr3_nt: TGTGCCAGCAGCTTAGGTTCGGGGCATGGCTACACCTTC

j_call: TRBJ2-7
v_call: TRBV2
d_call: TRBD1
clone_size: NA
cdr3_aa: CASSDEQGAYEQYF
cdr3_nt: TGTGCCAGCAGTGATGAGCAGGGGGCCTACGAGCAGTACTTC

j_call: TRBJ1-1
v_call: TRBV7-6
d_call: NA
clone_size: NA
cdr3_aa: CASSPGPSTLNTEAFF
cdr3_nt: TGTGCCAGCAGCCCGGGACCATCGACCCTGAACACTGAAGCTTTCTTT

j_call: TRBJ2-7
v_call: TRBV7-8
d_call: TRBD1
clone_size: NA
cdr3_aa: CASTHTGVAFYEQYF
cdr3_nt: TGTGCCAGCACCCATACAGGGGTGGCATTCTACGAGCAGTACTTC

j_call: TRBJ1-4
v_call: TRBV19
d_call: TRBD1
clone_size: NA
cdr3_aa: CASMGTALNEKLFF
cdr3_nt: TGTGCCAGTATGGGGACAGCGCTAAATGAAAAACTGTTTTTT

j_call: TRBJ2-3
v_call: TRBV4-2
d_call: NA
clone_size: NA
cdr3_aa: CASSQESLPRTDTQYF
cdr3_nt: TGTGCCAGCAGCCAAGAATCCCTTCCTCGCACAGATACGCAGTATTTT

j_call: TRBJ1-5
v_call: TRBV28
d_call: NA
clone_size: NA
cdr3_aa: CASSLYRVVSGSNQPQHF
cdr3_nt: TGTGCCAGCAGTTTATACAGGGTCGTCTCGGGTAGCAATCAGCCCCAGCATTTT

j_call: TRBJ1-4
v_call: TRBV25-1
d_call: TRBD1
clone_size: NA
cdr3_aa: CASSESSSTGVREKLFF
cdr3_nt: TGTGCCAGCAGTGAATCCTCCTCGACAGGGGTAAGGGAAAAACTGTTTTTT